This is a list of T cell receptor beta chains from one sample in a study of immune reconstitution after stem cell transplant in scleroderma. MiXCR was run by TCRdb on the RT-PCR reads, yielding one entry per CDR3 protein. Of under 2,000 distinct CDR3 sequences listed, 7.4% are singletons. Collection took place before or after autologous hematopoietic stem cell transplantation (not recorded which). Source of these receptors: a male donor with systemic sclerosis. Each CDR3 is given with its conserved first and last residue. A D gene is named only where the DNA matches it firmly. Clone size is not always given. Where it is, it says once, few, many or a class for expanded clones.

J gene,clone size,D gene,V gene,CDR3 protein,CDR3 DNA
TRBJ1-6,medium-sized,TRBD1,TRBV5-1,CASSGQGSGSPLHF,TGCGCCAGCAGCGGACAGGGCTCTGGGTCACCCCTCCACTTT
TRBJ1-2,medium-sized,TRBD1,TRBV11-2,CASSSNRDRASYGYTF,TGTGCCAGCAGCTCGAACCGGGACAGGGCTTCCTATGGCTACACCTTC
TRBJ2-1,few,TRBD2,TRBV29-1,CSVAGGNEQFF,TGCAGCGTTGCGGGGGGAAATGAGCAGTTCTTC
TRBJ2-2,.,.,TRBV2,CASSDGRTGGTANTGELFF,TGTGCCAGCAGTGACGGGAGAACTGGCGGGACAGCGAACACCGGGGAGCTGTTTTTT
TRBJ2-3,medium-sized,.,TRBV12-3/TRBV12-4,CAQRKDTDTQYF,TGTGCCCAGAGGAAAGACACAGATACGCAGTATTTT
TRBJ2-2,.,.,TRBV7-6,CASSFTSTGELFF,TGTGCCAGCAGCTTCACCTCCACCGGGGAGCTGTTTTTT
TRBJ2-7,medium-sized,.,TRBV7-8,CASSATTSSGVHEQYF,TGTGCCAGCAGCGCGACGACCAGCTCCGGTGTCCACGAGCAGTACTTC
TRBJ2-3,.,.,TRBV2,CASWGGLQAVSTDTQYF,TGTGCCTCCTGGGGGGGCCTCCAGGCTGTGAGCACAGATACGCAGTATTTT
TRBJ2-1,medium-sized,TRBD2,TRBV28,CASSLQLAGYNEQFF,TGTGCCAGCAGTTTACAGCTAGCGGGATACAATGAGCAGTTCTTC
TRBJ2-1,large,.,TRBV30,CAWIPGPGNEQFF,TGTGCCTGGATACCTGGGCCTGGCAATGAGCAGTTCTTC
TRBJ1-1,many,TRBD1,TRBV5-1,CASSRERQGLGTEAFF,TGCGCCAGCAGCCGCGAAAGACAGGGCTTGGGCACTGAAGCTTTCTTT
TRBJ2-7,medium-sized,.,TRBV19,CASSPLGKEYF,TGTGCCAGTAGTCCTCTTGGTAAGGAGTACTTC
TRBJ1-4,medium-sized,.,TRBV5-1,CASSARWGEKLFF,TGCGCCAGCAGCGCTAGGTGGGGTGAAAAACTGTTTTTT